The entry below describes one TCR beta chain. Its target antigen remains unknown. Qualities for individual bases were not recorded, and no much larger clone is one base off. This entry is derived from a study of blood T cell repertoires in COVID-19 (dated by TCRdb to about 2020). Describing the broader study: Samples from collaborators originated in the United States, Italy and Spain and spanned both the acute and convalescent phases of COVID-19. A de-identified subject ID, COVID-19 status, age in years and sex were almost always included in the sample metadata. Samples were obtained from the ongoing ImmuneRACE study (first 160 participants) and from 1,254 subjects provided by 6 global collaborators. The repertoires were made available in a free public database intended to serve as a resource for research on the immune response to SARS-CoV-2. Subjects who had been exposed to COVID-19, were actively infected with it, or had recovered from it provided the deeply sampled blood TCRbeta repertoires that made up the dataset. HLA class I and class II types, where available, came from metadata supplied by the sample provider rather than from assay-based typing. The material from the prospective study consisted of cDNA or gDNA derived from T cells, B-cell-depleted T cells, or PBMCs.

Paper-wide results and their limitations: The quantity of clinical and demographic metadata differed by source and by participant and was supplied without curation.

Whole blood was collected in K2EDTA tubes by collaborating institutions according to the institutions' own protocols. For TCRbeta analysis, collaborators shipped samples in one of three forms: frozen whole blood, isolated PBMCs, or DNA extracted from either of those sample types. TCRbeta CDR3 regions were amplified from genomic DNA by means of the immunoSEQ Assay, a bias-controlled multiplex PCR. On the authors' methods: Nucleated cell counts per sample were estimated from amplification of reference gene primers within the assay. To quantify the absolute abundance of each unique TCRbeta CDR3 rearrangement, sequence reads were collapsed and filtered. Productive Simpson clonality was computed per sample as the square root of Simpson's diversity index over productive rearrangements. The immuneACCESS repertoire file appears here via TCRdb, limited to in-frame rearrangements. These files lack a portion of the clones; in checked studies, under half of the deficit traces to unresolved V genes, and the cause of the others is not known. V, J and clone size reflect that table, while D and trimming were determined from the DNA. A total of 55,000 to 85,000 clones appear in this sample, roughly 77% of them only once. The leading ten clones occupy 0.65% to 0.9% of the sample.

The sequencing input was peripheral blood. The TCR was taken from a woman in her 70s with acute or convalescent COVID-19.

The sequence in DNA is TGTGCCAGCAGCCAAGTCGCCCTAATAGAACCCCTCCACTTT. This encodes CASSQVALIEPLHF. The chain is assembled from TRBV4-2 and TRBJ1-6; no D gene call is confident. V drops 1 base and J drops 12 bases, leaving 13 bases in between. From cysteine to phenylalanine, the CDR3 is 14 amino acids long. Here the CDR3 DNA is all that survives: 42 bases in frame from base 1. For CDR1 and CDR2, the germline V gene lists LGHNA and YNFKEQ.